The 3 T cell receptor beta chains below all came from one sample that was sequenced in a study of CD8 T cells in Susac syndrome. Reverse transcription of roughly 0.5 to 1 ug RNA was carried out with random hexamers. TCRdb analysed the immunoSEQ multiplex PCR reads with MiXCR anew, one entry per CDR3 protein. The sample gives about 250,000 distinct CDR3 sequences, 80% to 95% of which show up once; less than 0.075% is in the top ten. Sequencing was carried out using CD4+ T cells from PBMCs. These receptors all come from a human donor with multiple sclerosis.

V gene TRBV11-1 combines with J gene TRBJ2-3, with D possibly TRBD1 on 6 matching bases. CDR3 size: 15 residues. V lost 3 bases and J lost 3, with 13 bases in between. Germline loops: CDR1 SGHAT, CDR2 FQDESV (reference sequence). CDR3 loop: CASSLSGQPTDTQYF. Here the CDR3 DNA reads TGTGCCAGCAGCTTGTCCGGACAGCCTACAGATACGCAGTATTTT. The variable domain in full, with the rest retrieved from reference TRBV11-1 and TRBJ2-3, is EAEVAQSPRYKITEKSQAVAFWCDPISGHATLYWYRQILGQGPELLVQFQDESVVDDSQLPKDRFSAERLKGVDSTLKIQPAELGDSAMYLCASSLSGQPTDTQYFGPGTRLTVL.

The rearrangement links TRBV3-1 to TRBJ2-1, with TRBD1 matching over 7 bases. Germline-derived CDR1 and CDR2 are LGHDT and YNNKEL (reference sequence). Trimming took 1 base from V and 3 from J; bases not matched to a gene: 3. The CDR3 consists of 15 residues. CDR3 nucleotides: TGTGCCAGCAGCCAAGTCAGGGACAGCTACAATGAGCAGTTCTTC. This sequence encodes CASSQVRDSYNEQFF.

The V gene is TRBV12-3 or TRBV12-4, the J gene TRBJ2-7; either TRBD1 or TRBD2 may fit D (7 bases each). V dropped 6 bases and J dropped 7 bases, with 13 bases sitting between them. The CDR3 contains 12 residues. DNA of the CDR3: TGTGCCAGCAGCCTCAGGGGGGGTGAGCAGTACGTC. This codes for CASSLRGGEQYV.